The 32 T cell receptor beta chains below come from one sample, sequenced in a study of T cells in Graves' hyperthyroidism and ophthalmopathy. The TCR beta CDR3 regions underwent amplification using RNA transcripts as the source. With the HTBI primer set, the TCR CDR3 went through a first round of RT-PCR. TCRdb redid the calling of the multiplex PCR reads with MiXCR, one entry per CDR3 protein. The sample yields about 600,000 distinct CDR3 sequences, over 12% seen once. The specimen was blood. The receptor set was obtained from a woman younger than 30 with Graves' ophthalmopathy.

This clonotype was recorded many times. The V gene is TRBV27, the J gene TRBJ2-7; D is uncertain. The CDR3 sequence is 13 residues long. V lost 6 bases and J 5 bases, leaving 14 bases between the germline ends. CDR1 and CDR2 (germline): MNHEY, SMNVEV (reference sequence). The CDR3 sequence is CASRPGPSHEQYF. DNA of the CDR3: TGTGCCAGCAGACCGGGCCCAAGTCACGAGCAGTACTTC.

This clonotype was detected ten times or more. V usage is TRBV20-1 and J usage is TRBJ2-1; 10 bases map to TRBD1. The CDR3 loop spans 18 amino acids. Germline V CDR1 and CDR2: DFQATT, SNEGSKA (reference sequence). V shed 0 bases and J 4 bases; nucleotides not matched to a gene: 12. The CDR3 loop is CSARDPTGGGGRYNEQFF. In nucleotides, the CDR3 is TGCAGTGCTAGAGACCCGACAGGGGGCGGGGGAAGGTACAATGAGCAGTTCTTC.

Ten or more counts support this clonotype. The chain combines TRBV28 with TRBJ2-7; TRBD1 matches at 7 bases. This CDR3 comprises 12 residues. The germline V gene has CDR1 MDHEN and CDR2 SYDVKM. V lost 6 bases and J lost 2; bases outside the gene matches: 1. CDR3 bases: TGTGCCAGCAGGGGACAGACCTACGAGCAGTACTTC. Its translation is CASRGQTYEQYF.

The chain joins TRBV9 to TRBJ2-1; the match to TRBD1 covers 9 bases. The CDR3 length is 15 residues. Germline-derived CDR1 and CDR2 are SGDLS and YYNGEE. The ends lost 0 bases at V and 10 bases at J; junction bases unmatched: 8. CDR3 amino acids: CASSVDGTGIDEQFF. CDR3 nucleotides: TGTGCCAGCAGCGTAGATGGGACAGGGATCGACGAGCAGTTCTTC.

V usage is TRBV7-9 and J usage is TRBJ1-5, with TRBD1 matching 11 bases. The CDR3 covers 16 residues. With 4 bases clipped from V and 3 bases from J, the junction kept 5 bases outside the gene matches. Germline loops: CDR1 SEHNR, CDR2 FQNEAQ (reference sequence). The CDR3 sequence is CASSSRDRGFNQPQHF. The DNA for the CDR3 is TGTGCCAGCAGCTCTCGGGACAGGGGGTTCAATCAGCCCCAGCATTTT.

The table lists this clonotype with a few counts. J is TRBJ2-3 and V is TRBV4-3; TRBD2 aligns across 7 bases. This CDR3 contains 16 residues. Germline CDR1 is LGHNA and CDR2 is YSLEER. The V segment lost 5 bases and the J segment 4 bases; nucleotides outside the gene matches: 12. CDR3 sequence reads: CASSWGGEGDADTQYF. The CDR3 DNA reads as TGCGCCAGCAGCTGGGGGGGAGAAGGGGACGCAGATACGCAGTATTTT.

The chain employs TRBV6-1 and TRBJ1-2, with D perhaps matching TRBD1 (6 bases). V lost 5 bases, J lost 6 bases, and 16 bases lay in between. This CDR3 has 14 amino acids. Germline assignment: CDR1 MNHNS and CDR2 SASEGT. The DNA for the CDR3 is TGTGCCAGCAGTCCCGGACAGACGTTCCATGGCTACACCTTC. Amino acid sequence: CASSPGQTFHGYTF.

CDR3 nucleotides: TGTGCCTGGAGTGTACTACGTTCCGGGACAGGGGCCTACGAGCAGTTCTTC. Amino acids: CAWSVLRSGTGAYEQFF. This rearrangement joins TRBV30 to TRBJ2-7, with 10 positions matching TRBD1. Matching the DNA end better, TRBJ2-1 makes the J call doubtful. Germline V gene sequence: CDR1 GTSNPN, CDR2 SVGIG (reference sequence). CDR3 length: 17 residues.

This clonotype was seen ten or more times. This rearrangement joins TRBV2 to TRBJ2-3; 8 bases fit TRBD1. The CDR3 runs 15 residues. Germline trimming cut 7 bases from V and 4 bases from J; bases unmatched to any gene: 10. Germline CDR1 is SNHLY and CDR2 is FYNNEI. CDR3 bases: TGTGCCAGCAACGGACAGGGACCGGCGGCAGATACGCAGTATTTT. This gives the protein CASNGQGPAADTQYF.

With respect to this clonotype: A clone one base away is much larger, so this may be a read error. This sequence joins TRBV2 and TRBJ2-5; 7 nucleotides align to TRBD1. The V gene end was trimmed by 5 bases and the J gene end by 6 bases; junction bases not matched to a gene: 6. Germline V lookup: CDR1 SNHLY, CDR2 FYNNEI. The CDR3 length is 13 residues. In DNA, the CDR3 is TGTGCCAGCAGTACAGGGGCCTCGAAGACCCAGTACTTC. It encodes CASSTGASKTQYF.

This clonotype came up many times. The rearrangement links TRBV7-9 to TRBJ1-2; D is perhaps TRBD1 (6 bases). Germline assignment: CDR1 SEHNR and CDR2 FQNEAQ (reference sequence). The CDR3 sequence is 15 residues long. Trimming left V 1 base short and J 3 bases short, with 12 bases between. The CDR3 here is CASSLVARGHYGYTF. The CDR3 coding sequence is TGTGCCAGCAGCTTAGTAGCCAGGGGTCACTATGGCTACACCTTC.

The sample holds many counts of this clonotype. The rearrangement links TRBV11-2 to TRBJ2-6, with D uncertain. The CDR3 runs 15 residues. Germline V lookup: CDR1 SGHAT, CDR2 FQNNGV. V lost 1 base to trimming and J lost 3 bases, with 7 bases between them. The DNA for the CDR3 is TGTGCCAGCAGCTTAGTCGTCGGTGGGGCCAACGTCCTGACTTTC. Translated: CASSLVVGGANVLTF.

There are a few counts of this clonotype. The chain couples TRBV5-6 to TRBJ1-1; a possible D gene is TRBD1 (6 bases). The germline gives CDR1 SGHDT, CDR2 YYEEEE. V shed 5 bases and J shed 0 bases, with 11 bases lying between them. CDR3 length equals 14 residues. The CDR3 region is CASSDRYVNTEAFF. CDR3 in DNA: TGTGCCAGCAGTGACAGGTACGTGAACACTGAAGCTTTCTTT. The full variable domain, completed using reference TRBV5-6 and TRBJ1-1, is DAGVTQSPTHLIKTRGQQVTLRCSPKSGHDTVSWYQQALGQGPQFIFQYYEEEERQRGNFPDRFSGHQFPNYSSELNVNALLLGDSALYLCASSDRYVNTEAFFGQGTRLTVV.

This clonotype was recorded at least ten times. This sequence joins TRBV7-3 and TRBJ2-7; a weak D match, TRBD2 (5 bases). V was shortened by 2 bases and J by 2 bases, with 10 bases between the two germline ends. CDR3 length: 14 residues. CDR1 is SGHTA, CDR2 FQGTGA, per germline. The CDR3 region is CASSLGRFPYEQYF. Here the CDR3 DNA reads TGTGCCAGCAGCTTAGGGAGATTCCCCTACGAGCAGTACTTC.

This clonotype has just a few counts. J is TRBJ2-7 and V is TRBV2; D possibly corresponds to TRBD1 (6 bases). The CDR3 loop spans 14 amino acids. Germline CDR1 SNHLY, CDR2 FYNNEI. V was shortened by 2 bases and J by 2 bases, with 10 bases between the two germline ends. In nucleotides, the CDR3 is TGTGCCAGCAGTGAATTTAGGGGGACCTACGAGCAGTACTTC. Amino acid sequence: CASSEFRGTYEQYF. The variable domain in full, with the rest retrieved from reference TRBV2 and TRBJ2-7, is EPEVTQTPSHQVTQMGQEVILRCVPISNHLYFYWYRQILGQKVEFLVSFYNNEISEKSEIFDDQFSVERPDGSNFTLKIRSTKLEDSAMYFCASSEFRGTYEQYFGPGTRLTVT.

Ten or more counts support this clonotype. The V call is TRBV28, the J call TRBJ2-7; D not resolved. V was shortened by 3 bases and J by 5 bases, with 8 bases between the two germline ends. In germline, CDR1 is MDHEN, CDR2 SYDVKM. The length of the CDR3 is 12 residues. The CDR3, as DNA: TGTGCCAGCAGTTTCTCCAGACACGAGCAGTACTTC. This sequence encodes CASSFSRHEQYF.

In this sample, this clonotype turned up many times. This chain uses TRBV25-1 with TRBJ1-4; D not certain. V lost 2 bases and J 7 bases, leaving 14 bases between the germline ends. Germline V gene data show CDR1 as MGHDK and CDR2 as SYGVNS. The CDR3 sequence is 15 residues long. The chain's CDR3 is CASSEIYGGLEKLFF. The CDR3 nucleotides read TGTGCCAGCAGTGAAATTTACGGTGGTCTTGAAAAACTGTTTTTT.

This clonotype has ten or more counts. The chain links TRBV27 to TRBJ2-5, with D maybe TRBD2 (5 bases). In germline, CDR1 is MNHEY, CDR2 SMNVEV (reference sequence). V was shortened by 7 bases and J by 4 bases, with 16 bases between the two germline ends. This CDR3 comprises 14 residues. CDR3 in DNA: TGTGCCAGCAACAGTCGGGGTGGTGGAGAGACCCAGTACTTC. This gives the protein CASNSRGGGETQYF.

This clonotype was detected ten times or more. This chain links TRBV6-6 with TRBJ1-1; D gene unclear. This CDR3 contains 15 residues. V gave up 0 bases and J gave up 3 bases, with 11 bases separating them. The germline V gene encodes CDR1 MNHNY and CDR2 SVGAGI (reference sequence). CDR3 amino acids: CASSYSGSRDTEAFF. CDR3 nucleotide sequence: TGTGCCAGCAGTTACTCCGGCAGTAGGGACACTGAAGCTTTCTTT.

This chain links TRBV6-1 with TRBJ2-3, with D tentatively TRBD2 (5 bases). The germline V gene encodes CDR1 MNHNS and CDR2 SASEGT. CDR3 length: 14 residues. Trimming removed 7 bases from V and 6 bases from J, with 17 bases in between. For the CDR3, the DNA is TGTGCCAGCACCGAAAGGGCGGGTGGGGATACGCAGTATTTT. It is translated as CASTERAGGDTQYF.

This clonotype was seen ten or more times. The genes are TRBV12-3 or TRBV12-4 and TRBJ2-2; 8 nucleotides match TRBD2. Losses at the gene ends were 6 bases for V and 2 bases for J; bases not matched to a gene: 8. The CDR3 has 16 amino acids. For the CDR3, the DNA is TGTGCCAGCAGCTTTAGAGCGGGAGTCAACACCGGGGAGCTGTTTTTT. It translates to CASSFRAGVNTGELFF.

In nucleotides, the CDR3 is TGTGCCAGCAGTTGGTCGGGGGAATCCTACGAGCAGTACTTC. This translates into CASSWSGESYEQYF. The chain uses TRBV6-1 and TRBJ2-7; D is possibly TRBD2 (6 bases). Between the trimmed V and J ends, which lost 5 bases and 1 base, there was a span of 12 bases. CDR1 is MNHNS, CDR2 SASEGT, per germline. The CDR3 totals 14 residues.

This clonotype was seen at least ten times. The CDR3 reads CSAETIRPNTEAFF. The CDR3 DNA is TGCAGTGCTGAGACTATTAGGCCGAACACTGAAGCTTTCTTT. The chain carries TRBV20-1 and TRBJ1-1, with D hard to call. The CDR3 is 14 amino acids. Trimming took 5 bases from V and 1 from J, leaving 14 bases between them. In germline, CDR1 is DFQATT, CDR2 SNEGSKA (reference sequence).

This clonotype was seen repeatedly, ten times or more. V gene TRBV7-2 combines with J gene TRBJ2-1; D is possibly TRBD2 (5 bases). Per germline, CDR1 SGHTA and CDR2 FQGNSA. Trimming removed 5 bases from V and 8 bases from J, with 22 bases in between. The CDR3 sequence is 16 residues long. The DNA of the CDR3 is TGTGCCAGCAGCCCCCGCCCGGCGCTAGCACGCTATGAGCAGTTCTTC. Encoded protein: CASSPRPALARYEQFF.

Concerning this clonotype itself: A read error may produce the germline difference seen at one junction end. The chain links TRBV6-2 or TRBV6-3 to TRBJ2-7; 11 bases are a match to TRBD2. The CDR3 has 15 amino acids. Germline CDR1 MNHEY, CDR2 SVGEGT. Written as DNA, the CDR3 is TGCGCCAGCTGCTCGTTTAGCGGGAGGGCCGGCGAGCAGTACTTC. Translation gives CASCSFSGRAGEQYF.

This clonotype was observed many times. This rearrangement joins TRBV7-3 to TRBJ2-1; D is unclear. The germline V and J ends were trimmed by 5 bases and 4 bases, with 15 bases remaining between them. Germline CDR1 reads SGHTA; CDR2 reads FQGTGA. The CDR3 runs 15 residues. CDR3 in amino acids: CASSPNPQVYNEQFF. The CDR3 DNA is TGTGCCAGCAGCCCCAACCCCCAGGTATACAATGAGCAGTTCTTC. Drawing the rest from reference TRBV7-3 and TRBJ2-1, the complete variable domain is GAGVSQTPSNKVTEKGKYVELRCDPISGHTALYWYRQSLGQGPEFLIYFQGTGAADDSGLPNDRFFAVRPEGSVSTLKIQRTERGDSAVYLCASSPNPQVYNEQFFGPGTRLTVL.

This clonotype was observed many times. V is TRBV7-2 and J is TRBJ1-2; 9 bases align to TRBD1. Trimming at V came to 2 bases and at J to 7 bases, leaving 23 bases not matched to a gene. CDR1 SGHTA and CDR2 FQGNSA come from the germline V gene. CDR3 length: 20 residues. This CDR3 is CASSLLRGNENRDRVFGYTF. The CDR3, as DNA: TGTGCCAGCAGCTTATTACGCGGCAACGAGAACCGGGACAGGGTCTTTGGCTACACCTTC.

This clonotype was found many times. The V and J genes are TRBV20-1 and TRBJ2-1; 12 bases are a match to TRBD2. V shed 6 bases, J shed 2 bases, and the junction held 17 bases outside the gene matches. This CDR3 is 19 amino acids long. Germline-derived CDR1 and CDR2 are DFQATT and SNEGSKA (reference sequence). In DNA, the CDR3 is TGCAGTGCACATAGCGGAGGATCTAGCGGGAGGGTCCCCTACAATGAGCAGTTCTTC. It is translated as CSAHSGGSSGRVPYNEQFF.

The sample holds a few counts of this clonotype. This could be a read error, since a much larger clone is one nucleotide away. The rearrangement uses TRBV28 and TRBJ2-5, with 7 nucleotides matching TRBD2. This CDR3 spans 16 amino acids. Germline lookup yields CDR1 MDHEN and CDR2 SYDVKM. The CDR3 nucleotides read TGTGCCAGCAGTTTATGGGATAGCGGGTACCAAGAGACCCCGTACTTC. Translated, it gives CASSLWDSGYQETPYF.

This clonotype occurred a few times. V gene TRBV7-6 combines with J gene TRBJ2-7, with D possibly called TRBD1 or TRBD2 (5 bases each). Trimming took 0 bases from V and 5 from J, leaving 14 bases between them. Germline V CDR1 and CDR2: SGHVS, FNYEAQ. The CDR3 is 15 residues long. CDR3 nucleotide sequence: TGTGCCAGCAGCTTAGCTCGGGGCCCGTACGACGAGCAGTACTTC. Amino acid sequence: CASSLARGPYDEQYF.

This clonotype showed up many times. This chain joins TRBV10-1 and TRBJ1-1; D is undetermined. The V end was cut by 6 bases, the J end by 3 bases, with 17 bases between. The CDR3 runs to 15 residues. In germline, CDR1 is WNHNN, CDR2 SYGVQD (reference sequence). The DNA for the CDR3 is TGCGCCAGCAGCACCCCAGCGGGGAGGGACACTGAAGCTTTCTTT. It is translated as CASSTPAGRDTEAFF.

The rearrangement links TRBV24-1 to TRBJ2-2; D possibly uses TRBD1 or TRBD2 (5 bases each). The CDR3 runs 15 residues. Germline V gene data show CDR1 as KGHDR and CDR2 as SFDVKD. Trimming left V 0 bases short and J 4 bases short, with 8 bases between. CDR3 DNA: TGTGCCACCAGTGATTTGGAGGGGAGCACCGGGGAGCTGTTTTTT. Its translation is CATSDLEGSTGELFF.